This section outlines one T cell receptor beta chain sequence together with its context. These data come from a study of blood T cell repertoires in COVID-19. Across the study: Sources were T cells, B-cell-depleted T cells, or PBMCs; the material itself was cDNA or gDNA.

Those enrolled, adults aged about 18 to 89 years, came from about two dozen US areas. The study assigned cohorts using participant-reported clinical history. Recovered status applied to Cohort 3 donors who had two consecutive negative PCRs. It also applied to those with clearance or with symptom resolution. Generated by immunoSEQ multiplex PCR, the TCRdb table keeps only in-frame clones and is missing some. The table records under 300,000 clones, around four fifths of them present only once. V lost 3 bases and J 1 base, leaving 18 bases between the germline ends. CDR3 length: 17 residues. Germline CDR1 reads SGDLS; CDR2 reads YYNGEE.

The J gene is TRBJ2-3, the V gene TRBV9; D is perhaps TRBD2 (5 bases). Sequenced input: PBMCs or T cells enriched from blood (not recorded which). The TCR originated in a man aged 35 to 55 who had recovered from COVID-19. The CDR3 bases are TGTGCCAGCAGCGCCCCCTTCTTCGGGGTGCGCACAGATACGCAGTATTTT. Translated, it gives CASSAPFFGVRTDTQYF.